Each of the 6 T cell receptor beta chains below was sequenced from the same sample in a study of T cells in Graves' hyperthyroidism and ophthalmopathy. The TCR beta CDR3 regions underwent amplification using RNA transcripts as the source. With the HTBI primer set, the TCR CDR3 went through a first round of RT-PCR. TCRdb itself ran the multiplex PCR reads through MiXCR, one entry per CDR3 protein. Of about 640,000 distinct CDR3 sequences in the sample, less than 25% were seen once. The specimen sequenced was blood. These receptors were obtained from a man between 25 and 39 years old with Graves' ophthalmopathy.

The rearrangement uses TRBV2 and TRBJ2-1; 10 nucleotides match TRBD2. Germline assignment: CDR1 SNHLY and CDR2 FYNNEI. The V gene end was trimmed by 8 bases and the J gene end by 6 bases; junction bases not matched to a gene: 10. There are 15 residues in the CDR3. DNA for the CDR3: TGTGCCAGCGCCCTTAGCGGGGGGCTTACCAATGAGCAGTTCTTC. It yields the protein CASALSGGLTNEQFF.

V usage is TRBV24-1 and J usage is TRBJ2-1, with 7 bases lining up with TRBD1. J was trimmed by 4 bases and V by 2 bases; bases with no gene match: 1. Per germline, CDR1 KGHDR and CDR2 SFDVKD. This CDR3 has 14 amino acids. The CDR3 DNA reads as TGTGCCACCAGTGATTGGGACAGTTACAATGAGCAGTTCTTC. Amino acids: CATSDWDSYNEQFF.

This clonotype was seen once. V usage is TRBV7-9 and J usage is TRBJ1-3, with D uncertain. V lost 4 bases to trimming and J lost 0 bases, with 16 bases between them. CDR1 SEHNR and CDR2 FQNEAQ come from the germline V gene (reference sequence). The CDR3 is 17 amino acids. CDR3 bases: TGTGCCAGCAGCTCCCCCGGGGAGCGGAGCTCTGGAAACACCATATATTTT. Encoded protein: CASSSPGERSSGNTIYF. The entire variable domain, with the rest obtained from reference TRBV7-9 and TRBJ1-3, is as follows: DTGVSQNPRHKITKRGQNVTFRCDPISEHNRLYWYRQTLGQGPEFLTYFQNEAQLEKSRLLSDRFSAERPKGSFSTLEIQRTEQGDSAMYLCASSSPGERSSGNTIYFGEGSWLTVV.

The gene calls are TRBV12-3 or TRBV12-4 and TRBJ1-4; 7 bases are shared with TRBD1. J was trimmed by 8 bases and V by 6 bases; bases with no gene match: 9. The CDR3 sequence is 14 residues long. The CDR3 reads CASSPGQRWEKLFF. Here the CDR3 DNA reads TGTGCCAGCAGCCCGGGACAGCGGTGGGAAAAACTGTTTTTT.

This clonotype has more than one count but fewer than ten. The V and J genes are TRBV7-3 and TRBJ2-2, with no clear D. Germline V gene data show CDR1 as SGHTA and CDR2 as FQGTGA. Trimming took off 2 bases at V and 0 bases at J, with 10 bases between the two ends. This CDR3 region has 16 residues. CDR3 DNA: TGTGCCAGCAGCTTATTCGGTGGGACGAACACCGGGGAGCTGTTTTTT. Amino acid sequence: CASSLFGGTNTGELFF.

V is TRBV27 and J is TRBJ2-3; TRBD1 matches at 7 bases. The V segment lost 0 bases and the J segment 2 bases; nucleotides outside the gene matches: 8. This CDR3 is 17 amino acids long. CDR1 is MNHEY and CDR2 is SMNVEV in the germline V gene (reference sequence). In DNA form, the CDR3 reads TGTGCCAGCAGTTTATCCCACTTGGGACAGCACACAGATACGCAGTATTTT. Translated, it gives CASSLSHLGQHTDTQYF.